A single sample gave rise to the 11 T cell receptor beta chains below, sequenced in a study of OX40 agonist ivuxolimab in advanced cancers. TCRdb keeps only in-frame clones here, not all; method: immunoSEQ multiplex PCR. Of 55,000 to 65,000 clones in the sample, less than 85% were seen once. Here the sequenced sample was CD4+ or CD8+ T cells sorted from blood, taken in a trial of the OX40 agonist ivuxolimab. The source of these receptors is an adult with an advanced solid tumor such as melanoma, head and neck, liver or kidney cancer.

The chain has TRBV4-3 and TRBJ2-1, with D possibly being TRBD1 (5 bases). There are 16 residues in the CDR3. Per germline, CDR1 LGHNA and CDR2 YSLEER. V lost 4 bases and J 0 bases, leaving 13 bases between the germline ends. CDR3 sequence: CASSRSTGSSYNEQFF. DNA of the CDR3: TGCGCCAGCAGCCGTTCTACAGGTAGCTCCTACAATGAGCAGTTCTTC.

The V gene is TRBV5-1, the J gene TRBJ2-1; D perhaps matches TRBD2 (6 bases). Trimming shortened V by 7 bases and J by 1 base, and 15 bases separated the two germline ends. The CDR3 loop spans 15 amino acids. Looked up from germline, CDR1 is SGHRS and CDR2 is YFSETQ. The CDR3 coding sequence is TGCGCCAGCTCCGTCGGCGGGACTTCCTACAATGAGCAGTTCTTC. Translating it yields CASSVGGTSYNEQFF. The whole variable domain, filled in from reference TRBV5-1 and TRBJ2-1, reads KAGVTQTPRYLIKTRGQQVTLSCSPISGHRSVSWYQQTPGQGLQFLFEYFSETQRNKGNFPGRFSGRQFSNSRSEMNVSTLELGDSALYLCASSVGGTSYNEQFFGPGTRLTVL.

The rearrangement uses TRBV6-6 and TRBJ2-5, with a weak D call TRBD2 (5 bases). The V gene lost 0 bases and the J gene lost 5 bases, with 13 bases spanning the gap. The length of the CDR3 is 15 residues. Looked up from germline, CDR1 is MNHNY and CDR2 is SVGAGI (reference sequence). The CDR3 nucleotides read TGTGCCAGCAGTTACTCAAGCGGTGACGGGGAGACCCAGTACTTC. Amino acid sequence: CASSYSSGDGETQYF.

The V gene is TRBV5-4, the J gene TRBJ2-3; tentative D call: TRBD2 (7 bases). From germline, CDR1 is SGHNT and CDR2 YYREEE (reference sequence). The CDR3 contains 16 residues. V lost 0 bases to trimming and J lost 5 bases, with 16 bases between them. CDR3 amino acids: CASSLGGAGVRDTQYF. The CDR3 nucleotides are TGTGCCAGCAGCTTGGGGGGGGCGGGAGTAAGAGATACGCAGTATTTT.

The CDR3 nucleotides read TGTGCCAGCATGCACCCACTCTCTGGGGCCAACGTCCTGACTTTC. Amino acids: CASMHPLSGANVLTF. V gene TRBV2 combines with J gene TRBJ2-6; D is ambiguous. V lost 7 bases and J lost 0, with 10 bases in between. CDR3 length: 15 residues. From germline, CDR1 is SNHLY and CDR2 FYNNEI.

The gene calls are TRBV2 and TRBJ2-5, with D unresolved. The CDR3 totals 16 residues. Germline CDR1 reads SNHLY; CDR2 reads FYNNEI. The V gene lost 4 bases and the J gene lost 4 bases, with 19 bases spanning the gap. The CDR3 nucleotides are TGTGCCAGCAGTGGAAAAGCGCGAGAGTGGGGAGAGACCCAGTACTTC. It specifies CASSGKAREWGETQYF.

V and J are TRBV12-5 and TRBJ1-2; maybe TRBD1 (5 bases). With 4 bases removed from V and 3 bases from J, the gap between germline ends came to 9 bases. Looked up from germline, CDR1 is LGHNT and CDR2 is FRNRAP. The CDR3 runs 13 residues. In DNA, the CDR3 is TGTGCTAGTGGTTCGACGACAGACTATGGCTACACCTTC. Its protein product is CASGSTTDYGYTF.

The V and J genes are TRBV7-9 and TRBJ2-2, with D unresolved. CDR3 length: 14 amino acids. CDR1 SEHNR and CDR2 FQNEAQ come from the germline V gene (reference sequence). Trimming removed 5 bases from V and 3 bases from J, with 10 bases in between. In nucleotides, the CDR3 is TGTGCCAGCAGCCTCCAGGAATACACCGGGGAGCTGTTTTTT. Residues: CASSLQEYTGELFF.

V usage is TRBV7-2 and J usage is TRBJ1-1; D call uncertain. The CDR3 is 13 residues long. Germline V gives CDR1 SGHTA, CDR2 FQGNSA. V lost 1 base to trimming and J lost 2 bases, with 5 bases between them. CDR3 nucleotides: TGTGCCAGCAGCTTAGAGGGAAACACTGAAGCTTTCTTT. Translated, it gives CASSLEGNTEAFF.

As concerns this clone: Other DNA sequences within the sample encode an identical CDR3. The chain joins TRBV2 to TRBJ2-7; TRBD2 matches at 7 bases. The CDR3 sequence is 14 residues long. Per the germline V gene, CDR1 is SNHLY and CDR2 is FYNNEI. V lost 3 bases to trimming and J lost 6 bases; unmatched junction nucleotides: 8. Here the CDR3 DNA reads TGTGCCAGCAGTGAGGTTTGGGGGGGTCGCGAGCAGTACTTC. Translating it yields CASSEVWGGREQYF.

The rearrangement joins TRBV5-8 to TRBJ1-2; D call uncertain. CDR1 and CDR2 (germline): SGHTS, YDEGEE. CDR3 length: 14 residues. V dropped 0 bases and J dropped 1 base, with 7 bases sitting between them. CDR3: CASSLEGFNYGYTF. CDR3 sequence (DNA): TGTGCCAGCAGCTTGGAGGGATTTAACTATGGCTACACCTTC.